The entry below describes one TCR beta chain. Different DNA sequences within this sample yield the same CDR3. The sample comes from a study of blood T cell repertoires in COVID-19. Overall study context: Acute and convalescent COVID-19 specimens originated in the United States, Italy and Spain.

CDR1 is GTSNPN, CDR2 SVGIG, per germline (reference sequence). The V end was cut by 0 bases, the J end by 0 bases, with 3 bases between. The CDR3 has 13 residues. Recruits, aged about 18 to 89 years, lived in 24 US areas. Profiling relied on immunoSEQ multiplex PCR, and the TCRdb table lists in-frame clones only, not all of them. The sample includes 310,000 or so clones, around 86% of them seen just once. This TCR was sampled from a woman aged 18-29 years who had recovered from COVID-19. The V and J genes are TRBV30 and TRBJ1-5; D is unresolved. Sequenced: PBMCs or T cells enriched from blood (not recorded which). This CDR3 is CAWSVSSNQPQHF. The CDR3 DNA is TGTGCCTGGAGTGTGAGTAGCAATCAGCCCCAGCATTTT.